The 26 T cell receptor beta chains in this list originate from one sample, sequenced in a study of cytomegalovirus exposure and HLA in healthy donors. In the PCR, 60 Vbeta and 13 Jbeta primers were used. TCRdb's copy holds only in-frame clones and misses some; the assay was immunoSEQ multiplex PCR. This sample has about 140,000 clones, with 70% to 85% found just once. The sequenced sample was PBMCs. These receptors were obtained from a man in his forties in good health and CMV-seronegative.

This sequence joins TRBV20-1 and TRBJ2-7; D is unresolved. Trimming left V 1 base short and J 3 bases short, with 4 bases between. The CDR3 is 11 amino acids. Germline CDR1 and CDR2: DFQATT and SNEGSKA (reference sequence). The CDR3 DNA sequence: TGCAGTGCTAGAGCCCTCTACGAGCAGTACTTC. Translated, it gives CSARALYEQYF.

CDR3: CASSIPGEGAYNEQFF. Written as DNA, the CDR3 is TGTGCCAGTAGTATACCCGGGGAGGGGGCCTACAATGAGCAGTTCTTC. The genes are TRBV19 and TRBJ2-1; the D gene is possibly TRBD2 (7 bases). CDR1 is LNHDA, CDR2 SQIVND, per germline (reference sequence). The CDR3 has 16 amino acids. V dropped 2 bases and J dropped 2 bases, with 13 bases sitting between them.

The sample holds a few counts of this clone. In DNA form, the CDR3 reads TGTGCCATCAGTTGGGACTGGCAGAACACCGGGGAGCTGTTTTTT. This encodes CAISWDWQNTGELFF. V and J are TRBV10-3 and TRBJ2-2, with D tentatively TRBD2 (6 bases). The V gene lost 5 bases and the J gene lost 1 base, with 11 bases spanning the gap. The length of the CDR3 is 15 residues. Germline assignment: CDR1 ENHRY and CDR2 SYGVKD.

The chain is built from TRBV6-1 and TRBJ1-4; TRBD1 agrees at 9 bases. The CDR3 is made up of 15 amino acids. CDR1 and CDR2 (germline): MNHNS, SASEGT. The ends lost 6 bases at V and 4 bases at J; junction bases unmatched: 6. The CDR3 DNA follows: TGTGCCAGCAGGGGACAGGGTTGGGGTAATGAAAAACTGTTTTTT. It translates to CASRGQGWGNEKLFF.

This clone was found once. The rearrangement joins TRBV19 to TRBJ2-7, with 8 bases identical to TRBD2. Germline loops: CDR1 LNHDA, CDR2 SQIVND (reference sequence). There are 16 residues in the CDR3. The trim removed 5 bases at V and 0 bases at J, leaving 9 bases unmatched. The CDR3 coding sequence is TGTGCCAGTAGTCTAGCGGGTCCCCCGAGCTCCTACGAGCAGTACTTC. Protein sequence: CASSLAGPPSSYEQYF.

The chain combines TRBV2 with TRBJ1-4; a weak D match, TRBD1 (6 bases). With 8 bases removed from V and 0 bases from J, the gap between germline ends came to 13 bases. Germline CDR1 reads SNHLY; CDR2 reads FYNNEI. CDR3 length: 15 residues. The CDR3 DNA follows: TGTGCCAGCTACCGGACAGCCGCAACTAATGAAAAACTGTTTTTT. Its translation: CASYRTAATNEKLFF.

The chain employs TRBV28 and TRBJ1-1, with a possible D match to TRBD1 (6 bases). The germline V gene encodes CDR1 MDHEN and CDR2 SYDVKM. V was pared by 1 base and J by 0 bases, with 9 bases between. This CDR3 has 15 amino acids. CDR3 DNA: TGTGCCAGCAGTTTATATCCAGGGGTGAACACTGAAGCTTTCTTT. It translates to CASSLYPGVNTEAFF.

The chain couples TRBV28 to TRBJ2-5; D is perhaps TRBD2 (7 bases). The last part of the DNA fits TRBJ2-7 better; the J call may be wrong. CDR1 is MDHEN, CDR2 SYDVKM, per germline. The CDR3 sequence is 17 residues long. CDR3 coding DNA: TGTGCCAGCAGTCCATCGGCCCACAGGGAGGGGCTGTACGAGCAGTACTTC. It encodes CASSPSAHREGLYEQYF.

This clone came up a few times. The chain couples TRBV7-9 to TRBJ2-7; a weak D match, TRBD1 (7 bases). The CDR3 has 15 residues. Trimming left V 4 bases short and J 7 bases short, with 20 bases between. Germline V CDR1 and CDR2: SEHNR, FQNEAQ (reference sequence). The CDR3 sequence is CASSYRQGGRGEQYF. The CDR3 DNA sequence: TGTGCCAGCAGCTACCGACAGGGAGGTCGGGGTGAGCAGTACTTC.

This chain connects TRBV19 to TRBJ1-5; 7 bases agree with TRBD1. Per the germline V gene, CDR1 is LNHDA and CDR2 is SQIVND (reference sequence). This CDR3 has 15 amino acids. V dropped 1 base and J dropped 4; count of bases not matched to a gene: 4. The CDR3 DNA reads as TGTGCCAGTAGTATAGGAGGGGGCGAAAATCAGCCCCAGCATTTT. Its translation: CASSIGGGENQPQHF.

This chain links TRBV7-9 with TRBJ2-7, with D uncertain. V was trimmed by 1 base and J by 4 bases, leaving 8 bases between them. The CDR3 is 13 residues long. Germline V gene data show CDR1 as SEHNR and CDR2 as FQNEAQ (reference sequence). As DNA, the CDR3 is TGTGCCAGCAGCTTAGAAATATCGTACGAGCAGTACTTC. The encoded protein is CASSLEISYEQYF.

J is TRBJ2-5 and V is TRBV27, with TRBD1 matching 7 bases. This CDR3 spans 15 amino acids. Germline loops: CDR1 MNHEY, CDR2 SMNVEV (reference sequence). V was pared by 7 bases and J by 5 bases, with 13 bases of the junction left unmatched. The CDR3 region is CASKGQGGNRETQYF. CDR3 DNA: TGTGCCAGCAAAGGTCAAGGGGGCAATCGGGAGACCCAGTACTTC.

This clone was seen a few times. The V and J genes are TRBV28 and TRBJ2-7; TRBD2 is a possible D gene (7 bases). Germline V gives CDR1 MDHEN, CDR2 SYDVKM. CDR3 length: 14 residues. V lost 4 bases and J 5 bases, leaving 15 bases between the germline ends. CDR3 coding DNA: TGTGCCAGCAGTTCCCTAGGGGGGGACCACGAGCAGTACTTC. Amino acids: CASSSLGGDHEQYF. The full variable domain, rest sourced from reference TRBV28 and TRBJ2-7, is DVKVTQSSRYLVKRTGEKVFLECVQDMDHENMFWYRQDPGLGLRLIYFSYDVKMKEKGDIPEGYSVSREKKERFSLILESASTNQTSMYLCASSSLGGDHEQYFGPGTRLTVT.

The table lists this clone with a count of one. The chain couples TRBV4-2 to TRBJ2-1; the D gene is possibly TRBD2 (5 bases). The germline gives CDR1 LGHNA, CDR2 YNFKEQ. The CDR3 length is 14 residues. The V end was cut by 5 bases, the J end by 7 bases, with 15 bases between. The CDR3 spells CASSGTTLENEQFF. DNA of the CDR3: TGTGCCAGCAGCGGAACTACACTAGAAAATGAGCAGTTCTTC.

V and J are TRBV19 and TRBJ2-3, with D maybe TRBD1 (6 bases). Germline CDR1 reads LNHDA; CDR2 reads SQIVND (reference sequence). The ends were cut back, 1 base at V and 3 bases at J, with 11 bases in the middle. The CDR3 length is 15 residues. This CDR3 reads CASSIVAGATDTQYF. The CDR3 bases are TGTGCCAGTAGTATAGTCGCAGGGGCGACAGATACGCAGTATTTT.

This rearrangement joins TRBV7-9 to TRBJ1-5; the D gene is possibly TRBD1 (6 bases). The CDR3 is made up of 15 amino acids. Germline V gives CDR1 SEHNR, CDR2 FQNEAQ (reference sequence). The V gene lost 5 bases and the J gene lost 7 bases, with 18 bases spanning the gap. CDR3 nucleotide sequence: TGTGCCAGCAGCCCCATACAGGGCCCCCGCCAGCCCCAGCATTTT. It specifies CASSPIQGPRQPQHF.

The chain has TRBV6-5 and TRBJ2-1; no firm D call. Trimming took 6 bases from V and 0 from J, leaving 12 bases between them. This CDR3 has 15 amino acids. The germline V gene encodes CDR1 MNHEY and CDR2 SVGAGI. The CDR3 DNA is TGTGCCAGCAGGTCACCCGCGAGCTCCTACAATGAGCAGTTCTTC. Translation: CASRSPASSYNEQFF.

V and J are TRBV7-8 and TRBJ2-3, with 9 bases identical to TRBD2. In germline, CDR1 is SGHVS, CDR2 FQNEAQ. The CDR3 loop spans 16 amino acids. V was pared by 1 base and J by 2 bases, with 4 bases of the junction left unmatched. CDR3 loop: CASSLVAGVVTDTQYF. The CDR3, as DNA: TGTGCCAGCAGCTTAGTAGCGGGGGTGGTCACAGATACGCAGTATTTT.

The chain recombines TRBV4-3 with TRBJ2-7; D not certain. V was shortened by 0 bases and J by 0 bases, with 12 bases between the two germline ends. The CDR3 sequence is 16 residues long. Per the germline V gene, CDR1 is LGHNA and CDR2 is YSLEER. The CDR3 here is CASSQELAALSYEQYF. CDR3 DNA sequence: TGCGCCAGCAGCCAAGAGCTGGCGGCCCTCTCCTACGAGCAGTACTTC.

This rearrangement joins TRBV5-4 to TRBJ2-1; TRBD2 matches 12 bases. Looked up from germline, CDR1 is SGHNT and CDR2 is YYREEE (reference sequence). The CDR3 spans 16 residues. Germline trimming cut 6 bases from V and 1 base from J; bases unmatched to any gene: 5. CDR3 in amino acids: CASTSGGANSYNEQFF. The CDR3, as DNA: TGTGCCAGCACTAGCGGGGGGGCCAATTCCTACAATGAGCAGTTCTTC.

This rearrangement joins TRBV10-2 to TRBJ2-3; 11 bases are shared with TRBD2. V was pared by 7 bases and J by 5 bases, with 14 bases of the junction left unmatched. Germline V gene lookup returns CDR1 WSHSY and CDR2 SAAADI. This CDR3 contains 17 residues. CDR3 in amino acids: CASMLAGGPAHLDTQYF. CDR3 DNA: TGCGCCAGCATGTTAGCGGGAGGGCCTGCACACCTAGATACGCAGTATTTT.

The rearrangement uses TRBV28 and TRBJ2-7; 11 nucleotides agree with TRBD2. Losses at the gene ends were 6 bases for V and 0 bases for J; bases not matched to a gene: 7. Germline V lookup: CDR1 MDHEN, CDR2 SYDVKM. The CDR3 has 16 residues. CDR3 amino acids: CASSMGGLADSYEQYF. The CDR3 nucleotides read TGTGCCAGCAGCATGGGGGGACTAGCGGACTCCTACGAGCAGTACTTC.

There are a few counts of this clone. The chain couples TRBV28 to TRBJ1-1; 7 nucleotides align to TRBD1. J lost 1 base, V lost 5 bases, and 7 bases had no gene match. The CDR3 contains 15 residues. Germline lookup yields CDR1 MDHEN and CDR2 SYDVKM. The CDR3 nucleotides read TGTGCCAGCAGTATCCCGGGACAGACGAACACTGAAGCTTTCTTT. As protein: CASSIPGQTNTEAFF.

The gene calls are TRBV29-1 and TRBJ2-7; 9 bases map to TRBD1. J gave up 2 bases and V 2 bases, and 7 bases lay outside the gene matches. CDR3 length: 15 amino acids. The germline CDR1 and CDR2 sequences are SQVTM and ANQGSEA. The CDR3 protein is CSVERRGQGAYEQYF. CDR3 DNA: TGCAGCGTTGAAAGGCGGGGACAGGGCGCCTACGAGCAGTACTTC.

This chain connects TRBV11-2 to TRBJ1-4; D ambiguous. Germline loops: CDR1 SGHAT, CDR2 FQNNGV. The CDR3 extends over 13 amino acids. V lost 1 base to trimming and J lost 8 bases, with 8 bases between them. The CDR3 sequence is CASSLAPGEKLFF. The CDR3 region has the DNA TGTGCCAGCAGCTTAGCACCCGGGGAAAAACTGTTTTTT.

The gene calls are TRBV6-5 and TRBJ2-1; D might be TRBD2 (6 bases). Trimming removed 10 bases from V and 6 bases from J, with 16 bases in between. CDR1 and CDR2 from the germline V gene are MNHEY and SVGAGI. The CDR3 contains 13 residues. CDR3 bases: TGTGCCACCACGAGACTAGAACCCAATGAGCAGTTCTTC. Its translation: CATTRLEPNEQFF.